This T cell receptor (beta chain) was captured in a study of T cells after yellow fever vaccination. Each CDR3 protein gets one entry after TCRdb re-called the 5' RACE reads with MiXCR. The table records 340,000 or so distinct CDR3 sequences, 9.5% to 15% of them present only once. The clonotype originates from a man aged 18 to 30 who received the YFV17D yellow fever vaccine. Sequences were derived from CD4+ T cells sorted from PBMCs, sampled 15 days after the yellow fever booster vaccination.

The CDR3 protein is CSARDNRGNSPLHF. In DNA form, the CDR3 reads TGCAGTGCTAGAGATAACAGGGGAAATTCACCCCTCCACTTT. The chain couples TRBV20-1 to TRBJ1-6, with 7 bases aligning to TRBD1. The V and J ends lost 0 bases and 7 bases, in that order; junction bases with no gene match: 3. This CDR3 comprises 14 residues. Germline CDR1 is DFQATT and CDR2 is SNEGSKA (reference sequence).